These 25 T cell receptor beta chains were sequenced from one sample in a study of OX40 agonist ivuxolimab in advanced cancers. Method: immunoSEQ multiplex PCR; TCRdb's copy keeps in-frame clones and lacks some. The table shows tens of thousands of clones, with about 88% occurring only once. Here the sequenced sample was CD4+ or CD8+ T cells sorted from blood, taken in a trial of the OX40 agonist ivuxolimab. The source is an adult with an advanced solid tumor such as melanoma, head and neck, liver or kidney cancer.

The chain combines TRBV5-1 with TRBJ2-5; a possible D gene is TRBD1 (5 bases). Between the trimmed V and J ends, which lost 0 bases and 1 base, there was a span of 7 bases. Germline values: CDR1 SGHRS, CDR2 YFSETQ. There are 14 residues in the CDR3. The CDR3 DNA sequence: TGCGCCAGCAGCTTGGTCAGGGTCCAAGAGACCCAGTACTTC. Amino acids: CASSLVRVQETQYF.

The V gene is TRBV11-1, the J gene TRBJ2-7; D is ambiguous. The CDR3 runs to 14 residues. CDR1 and CDR2 (germline): SGHAT, FQDESV (reference sequence). V lost 5 bases and J lost 2, with 13 bases in between. The CDR3 protein is CASSRAGLAYEQYF. The CDR3 region has the DNA TGTGCCAGCAGCCGGGCCGGGCTAGCCTACGAGCAGTACTTC.

The chain couples TRBV15 to TRBJ2-7, with D perhaps TRBD1 (6 bases). CDR1 is LNHNV and CDR2 is YYDKDF in the germline V gene (reference sequence). This CDR3 region has 14 residues. Trimming pared 3 bases from V and 0 bases from J, leaving 9 bases between. Here the CDR3 DNA reads TGTGCCACCAGCAGTACAGGGCACTCCTACGAGCAGTACTTC. Translating gives CATSSTGHSYEQYF. The entire variable domain, with the rest obtained from reference TRBV15 and TRBJ2-7, is as follows: DAMVIQNPRYQVTQFGKPVTLSCSQTLNHNVMYWYQQKSSQAPKLLFHYYDKDFNNEADTPDNFQSRRPNTSFCFLDIRSPGLGDTAMYLCATSSTGHSYEQYFGPGTRLTVT.

The chain links TRBV28 to TRBJ1-3, with TRBD1 matching over 7 bases. Unmatched junction bases numbered 5, after V lost 7 bases and J lost 2 bases. Looked up from germline, CDR1 is MDHEN and CDR2 is SYDVKM. CDR3 length equals 14 residues. The CDR3 spells CASTTGVTGNTIYF. Here the CDR3 DNA reads TGTGCCAGCACCACAGGGGTAACTGGAAACACCATATATTTT.

This clone has just a few counts. The chain is built from TRBV15 and TRBJ1-4, with 11 bases lining up with TRBD1. This CDR3 contains 14 residues. From germline, CDR1 is LNHNV and CDR2 YYDKDF (reference sequence). V was clipped by 2 bases and J by 10 bases; unmatched bases: 3. CDR3 coding DNA: TGTGCCACCAGCAGACCGGGACAGGGGGTAAAACTGTTTTTT. Protein product: CATSRPGQGVKLFF.

This chain joins TRBV6-5 and TRBJ2-2, with D unresolved. The V gene lost 6 bases and the J gene lost 5 bases, with 10 bases spanning the gap. The V gene's germline CDR1 is MNHEY and CDR2 SVGAGI. The CDR3 is 13 residues long. Written as DNA, the CDR3 is TGTGCCAGCAGATCAGGAAGGACCGGGGAGCTGTTTTTT. It translates to CASRSGRTGELFF.

The chain is built from TRBV5-5 and TRBJ2-7, with 8 bases matching TRBD1. The CDR3 is 14 residues long. V lost 5 bases to trimming and J lost 5 bases; unmatched junction nucleotides: 9. Germline V gene data show CDR1 as SGHKS and CDR2 as YYEKEE (reference sequence). The CDR3 DNA reads as TGTGCCAGCAGTTCGGGACAGGTCCGGGACGAGCAGTACTTC. It specifies CASSSGQVRDEQYF.

The CDR3 loop is CAIKGLAGNEQFF. The CDR3 region has the DNA TGTGCCATCAAGGGACTAGCGGGGAATGAGCAGTTCTTC. The V call is TRBV10-3, the J call TRBJ2-1; 13 nucleotides agree with TRBD2. J lost 7 bases, V lost 7 bases, and 1 base had no gene match. The germline V gene has CDR1 ENHRY and CDR2 SYGVKD. The CDR3 has 13 amino acids.

The V gene is TRBV7-9, the J gene TRBJ2-5, with D perhaps matching TRBD2 (5 bases). In germline, CDR1 is SEHNR, CDR2 FQNEAQ (reference sequence). This CDR3 is built from 17 residues. V was clipped by 7 bases and J by 0 bases, with 21 bases between them. The CDR3 nucleotides read TGTGCCAGCAACAAACTAGGGCGAACCACGTACCAAGAGACCCAGTACTTC. Amino acid sequence: CASNKLGRTTYQETQYF.

This chain uses TRBV5-1 with TRBJ1-2; no reliable D call. This CDR3 has 16 residues. Deletions cut 0 bases from V and 3 bases from J, with 15 bases between. Per germline, CDR1 SGHRS and CDR2 YFSETQ. CDR3: CASSLGVGSSDYGYTF. CDR3 coding DNA: TGCGCCAGCAGCTTGGGGGTGGGATCATCGGACTATGGCTACACCTTC.

The chain recombines TRBV19 with TRBJ2-7; possible D gene TRBD1, 6 bases. V lost 1 base to trimming and J lost 3 bases, with 10 bases between them. Germline V CDR1 and CDR2: LNHDA, SQIVND (reference sequence). CDR3 length: 14 residues. In nucleotides, the CDR3 is TGTGCCAGTAGTATAGGCACAGGGCTCTACGAGCAGTACTTC. The encoded protein is CASSIGTGLYEQYF.

The rearrangement links TRBV6-1 to TRBJ1-2, with no clear D. The CDR3 is 14 amino acids. V lost 2 bases, J lost 8 bases, and 15 bases lay in between. CDR1 and CDR2 from the germline V gene are MNHNS and SASEGT. In nucleotides, the CDR3 is TGTGCCAGCAGTGAAACCCCCGACGGCGGCGGCTACACCTTC. Protein sequence: CASSETPDGGGYTF.

This sequence joins TRBV9 and TRBJ2-5; perhaps D is TRBD1 or TRBD2 (6 bases each). Per the germline V gene, CDR1 is SGDLS and CDR2 is YYNGEE. V was pared by 5 bases and J by 5 bases, with 16 bases between. The CDR3 is 14 amino acids. This chain's CDR3 is CASSLQTGGETQYF. DNA of the CDR3: TGTGCCAGCAGTCTTCAGACAGGAGGGGAGACCCAGTACTTC. Together with reference TRBV9 and TRBJ2-5, the CDR3 gives the full variable domain: DSGVTQTPKHLITATGQRVTLRCSPRSGDLSVYWYQQSLDQGLQFLIQYYNGEERAKGNILERFSAQQFPDLHSELNLSSLELGDSALYFCASSLQTGGETQYFGPGTRLLVL.

The chain couples TRBV18 to TRBJ1-1; D is ambiguous. The CDR3 is 16 residues long. Germline V gene lookup returns CDR1 KGHSH and CDR2 LQKENI. Trimming took off 4 bases at V and 0 bases at J, with 15 bases between the two ends. CDR3 nucleotide sequence: TGTGCCAGCTCACGGGAGAGGACGCCAATGAACACTGAAGCTTTCTTT. Amino acids: CASSRERTPMNTEAFF.

In DNA, the CDR3 is TGTGCCAGCAGCGTAGAAACAGAGAATGTGGGCTACACCTTC. Residues: CASSVETENVGYTF. This chain uses TRBV9 with TRBJ1-2; D not resolved. Trimming took off 0 bases at V and 8 bases at J, with 14 bases between the two ends. The CDR3 spans 14 residues. CDR1 and CDR2 from the germline V gene are SGDLS and YYNGEE.

The CDR3 sequence: CASSPGGQETQYF. The CDR3 coding sequence is TGTGCCAGCAGCCCGGGGGGCCAAGAGACCCAGTACTTC. This chain links TRBV7-7 with TRBJ2-5, with 7 bases aligning to TRBD2. The V gene end was trimmed by 5 bases and the J gene end by 1 base; junction bases not matched to a gene: 1. CDR3 length: 13 amino acids. CDR1 and CDR2 (germline): SSHAT, FNYEAQ (reference sequence).

V gene TRBV4-1 combines with J gene TRBJ2-7; no definite D call. Germline CDR1 reads MGHRA; CDR2 reads YSYEKL. V gave up 1 base and J gave up 2 bases, with 9 bases separating them. This CDR3 spans 14 amino acids. CDR3 amino acids: CASSQVYSPYEQYF. CDR3 in DNA: TGCGCCAGCAGCCAAGTGTACAGTCCCTACGAGCAGTACTTC.

The V call is TRBV5-4, the J call TRBJ2-2; 7 nucleotides match TRBD2. Germline trimming cut 1 base from V and 4 bases from J; bases unmatched to any gene: 4. Per the germline V gene, CDR1 is SGHNT and CDR2 is YYREEE (reference sequence). CDR3 length equals 15 residues. For the CDR3, the DNA is TGTGCCAGCAGCTTGAGCGGGGCGACCACCGGGGAGCTGTTTTTT. It codes for CASSLSGATTGELFF.

V usage is TRBV18 and J usage is TRBJ2-7; D might be TRBD1 (6 bases). CDR3 length: 14 residues. Per germline, CDR1 KGHSH and CDR2 LQKENI. Deletions cut 3 bases from V and 0 bases from J, with 9 bases between. CDR3 sequence: CASSPSDSSYEQYF. The CDR3 bases are TGTGCCAGCTCACCTTCGGACAGCTCCTACGAGCAGTACTTC.

CDR3 coding DNA: TGTGCCAGCGTTGTGACGGGAGGAAACACTGAAGCTTTCTTT. This codes for CASVVTGGNTEAFF. J is TRBJ1-1 and V is TRBV7-2; no reliable D call. Trimming stripped 8 bases from V and 2 bases from J, with 15 bases between. Germline V gene data show CDR1 as SGHTA and CDR2 as FQGNSA. The CDR3 runs to 14 residues.

The chain has TRBV7-9 and TRBJ2-7; 12 bases match TRBD1. The CDR3 totals 14 residues. V was pared by 11 bases and J by 5 bases, with 10 bases of the junction left unmatched. Germline V gene data show CDR1 as SEHNR and CDR2 as FQNEAQ (reference sequence). The CDR3 loop reads CAEAPGTGGNEQYF. CDR3 DNA: TGTGCCGAAGCCCCCGGGACAGGGGGCAACGAGCAGTACTTC.

The chain recombines TRBV4-1 with TRBJ2-3; D gene ambiguous. Per germline, CDR1 MGHRA and CDR2 YSYEKL. The V end lost 1 base, the J end lost 4 bases, and 15 bases lay between the germline ends. The CDR3 contains 16 residues. CDR3 protein: CASSQVGYRVPDTQYF. In DNA form, the CDR3 reads TGCGCCAGCAGCCAAGTCGGATATAGAGTGCCAGATACGCAGTATTTT.

The chain combines TRBV7-2 with TRBJ2-1, with a tentative D call TRBD1 (6 bases). The CDR3 sequence is 15 residues long. Germline CDR1 and CDR2: SGHTA and FQGNSA. The ends were cut back, 6 bases at V and 0 bases at J, with 12 bases in the middle. DNA of the CDR3: TGTGCCAGCAGAGAAGACAGGAGCTCCTACAATGAGCAGTTCTTC. Translating gives CASREDRSSYNEQFF.

Only a few counts were recorded for this clone. Written as DNA, the CDR3 is TGCGCCAGCAGCTTGGAGGTAGGGAAGGGCACTGAAGCTTTCTTT. This gives the protein CASSLEVGKGTEAFF. This rearrangement joins TRBV5-1 to TRBJ1-1; the D is unclear. The V and J ends lost 0 bases and 4 bases respectively, with 13 bases between them. Germline lookup yields CDR1 SGHRS and CDR2 YFSETQ. This CDR3 comprises 15 residues.

The CDR3 reads CASNPTGDTEAFF. CDR3 nucleotide sequence: TGCGCCAGCAATCCCACAGGGGACACTGAAGCTTTCTTT. The V call is TRBV5-1, the J call TRBJ1-1, with TRBD1 matching over 7 bases. The germline gives CDR1 SGHRS, CDR2 YFSETQ. The ends lost 6 bases at V and 3 bases at J; junction bases unmatched: 5. The CDR3 loop spans 13 amino acids. Full variable domain (missing parts from reference TRBV5-1 and TRBJ1-1): KAGVTQTPRYLIKTRGQQVTLSCSPISGHRSVSWYQQTPGQGLQFLFEYFSETQRNKGNFPGRFSGRQFSNSRSEMNVSTLELGDSALYLCASNPTGDTEAFFGQGTRLTVV.